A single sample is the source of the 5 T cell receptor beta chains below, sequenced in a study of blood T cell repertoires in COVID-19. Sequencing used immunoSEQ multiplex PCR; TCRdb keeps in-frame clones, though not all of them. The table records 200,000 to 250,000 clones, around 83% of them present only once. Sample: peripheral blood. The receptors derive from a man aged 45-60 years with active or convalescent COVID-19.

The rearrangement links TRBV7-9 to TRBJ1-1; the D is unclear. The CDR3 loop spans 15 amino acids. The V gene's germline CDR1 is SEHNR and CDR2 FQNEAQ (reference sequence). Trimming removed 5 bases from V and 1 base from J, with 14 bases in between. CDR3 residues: CASSPPSGTNTEAFF. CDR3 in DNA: TGTGCCAGCAGCCCCCCGTCAGGTACGAACACTGAAGCTTTCTTT.

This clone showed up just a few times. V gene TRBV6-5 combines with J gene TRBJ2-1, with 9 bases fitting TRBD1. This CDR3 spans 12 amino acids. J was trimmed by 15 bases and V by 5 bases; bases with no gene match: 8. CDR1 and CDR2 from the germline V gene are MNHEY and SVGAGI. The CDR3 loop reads CASSTRDRAPFF. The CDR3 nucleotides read TGTGCCAGCAGTACCCGGGACAGGGCACCGTTCTTC.

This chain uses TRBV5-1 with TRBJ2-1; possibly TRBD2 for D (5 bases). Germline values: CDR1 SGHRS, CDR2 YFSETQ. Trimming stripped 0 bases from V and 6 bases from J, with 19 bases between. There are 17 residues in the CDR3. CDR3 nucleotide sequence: TGCGCCAGCAGCTTGGCCACGGTGATTGGGAGCGGCAATGAGCAGTTCTTC. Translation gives CASSLATVIGSGNEQFF.

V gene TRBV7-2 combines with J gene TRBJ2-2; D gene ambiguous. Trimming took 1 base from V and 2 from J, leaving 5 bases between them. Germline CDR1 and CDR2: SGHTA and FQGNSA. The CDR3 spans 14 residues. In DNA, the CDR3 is TGTGCCAGCAGCTTAGGACAAAACACCGGGGAGCTGTTTTTT. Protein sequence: CASSLGQNTGELFF.

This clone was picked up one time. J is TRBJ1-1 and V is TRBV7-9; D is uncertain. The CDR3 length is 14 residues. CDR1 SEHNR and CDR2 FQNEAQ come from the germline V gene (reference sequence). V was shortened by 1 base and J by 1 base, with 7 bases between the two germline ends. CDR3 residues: CASSLVQSNTEAFF. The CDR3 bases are TGTGCCAGCAGCTTAGTTCAGTCGAACACTGAAGCTTTCTTT.